Below, one T cell receptor beta chain is given with its context. No antigen is known for it. The input lacks base qualities; no much larger clone sits a single base away. The data were obtained in a study of blood T cell repertoires in COVID-19 (dated by TCRdb to 2020 to 2021). With respect to the entire study: The collaborator samples originated in the United States, Italy and Spain and spanned the acute and convalescent phases of COVID-19. The prospective study material was composed of cDNA or gDNA derived from T cells, B-cell-depleted T cells, or PBMCs. Deeply sampled blood TCRbeta repertoires from subjects exposed to, actively infected with, or recovered from COVID-19 were included in the dataset. The repertoires were made available in a free public database intended to serve as a resource for research on the immune response to SARS-CoV-2. Samples came from the ongoing ImmuneRACE study (first 160 participants) plus 1,254 subjects from 6 global collaborators. The sample metadata nearly always contained a de-identified subject ID, COVID-19 status, age in years and sex. Where available, HLA class I and class II types were obtained from metadata supplied by the sample provider rather than from assay-based typing. General conclusions and limits of the study: The quantity of clinical and demographic metadata differed by source and by participant and was supplied without curation.

Participants in the prospective study were enrolled through a virtual design, were aged about 18 to 100 years, and lived in roughly 24 United States geographic areas. In the prospective study, cohorts were assigned on the basis of participant-reported clinical history obtained from a screening survey and a study questionnaire. Recovered participants in ImmuneRACE Cohort 3 were defined as having two consecutive negative NP/OP PCR tests, clearance from a healthcare professional, or resolution of symptoms. Each participant in the prospective study had whole blood, serum and a nasopharyngeal or oropharyngeal swab collected by mobile phlebotomists. Additional blood draws and questionnaires over an approximately two-month period could optionally be provided by prospective study participants. Before DNA extraction, blood samples from the prospective study were shipped at room temperature or frozen. TCRbeta CDR3 regions were amplified from genomic DNA using the immunoSEQ Assay, a bias-controlled multiplex PCR. Per the authors' processing: Nucleated cell counts per sample were estimated from amplification of reference gene primers within the assay. To quantify the absolute abundance of each unique TCRbeta CDR3 rearrangement, sequence reads were collapsed and filtered. For each sample, productive Simpson clonality was calculated as the square root of Simpson's diversity index across productive rearrangements. Imported from immuneACCESS, the table was reduced by TCRdb to in-frame sequences with V and J called. These copies leave out some clones; in studies compared against another copy, an unresolved V gene accounts for under half, and the cause of the remainder is not known. That table supplies the V and J calls and clone size; D and trimming were determined from the DNA. For this sample there are some 320,000 clones; roughly nine tenths appear just once. Approximately 4.7% of the sample lies in the top ten.

Inclusive of the bounding cysteine and phenylalanine, the CDR3 is 15 residues long. Just CDR3 DNA is preserved here, 45 bases in frame from base 1. The specimen was PBMCs or T cells enriched from blood (not recorded which). The clonotype comes from a man aged 55 to 70 who had recovered from COVID-19. This chain joins TRBV12-2 to TRBJ1-3; the table's D call, TRBD1, was not checked against the DNA. TRBV12-2 is marked as a pseudogene. The nucleotide sequence is given as TGTGCAAGTCGCTTGGACAGGGGGCCTGGAAACACCATATATTTT. Its translation is CASRLDRGPGNTIYF.